This TCR beta chain appears in the sequencing data of a study of T cells after yellow fever vaccination. Using its own MiXCR run on the 5' RACE reads, TCRdb lists one record per CDR3 protein. The sample contains hundreds of thousands of distinct CDR3 sequences, roughly 3.5% of which appear only once. The study, taken as a whole, reports: Subsequent to the booster, the majority of primary-vaccination clones reappeared (roughly 97% CD4, around 90% CD8). In FACS-sorted repertoires, abundant clonotypes from the bulk population could appear as contaminants. CD4 and CD8 compartments shared a small share of clonotypes, likely from convergent recombination.

The trim removed 5 bases at V and 4 bases at J, leaving 5 bases unmatched. The CDR3 is 13 amino acids. Per the germline V gene, CDR1 is DFQATT and CDR2 is SNEGSKA (reference sequence). The sample holds a few counts of this clonotype. Its target is not known. The starting material was PBMCs, obtained on the day of the yellow fever booster vaccination. This receptor was obtained from a young man who received the YFV17D yellow fever vaccine. The J gene is TRBJ1-1, the V gene TRBV20-1; 9 bases fit TRBD1. CDR3: CSARDRASTEAFF. CDR3 DNA sequence: TGCAGTGCTCGGGACAGGGCGAGCACTGAAGCTTTCTTT.